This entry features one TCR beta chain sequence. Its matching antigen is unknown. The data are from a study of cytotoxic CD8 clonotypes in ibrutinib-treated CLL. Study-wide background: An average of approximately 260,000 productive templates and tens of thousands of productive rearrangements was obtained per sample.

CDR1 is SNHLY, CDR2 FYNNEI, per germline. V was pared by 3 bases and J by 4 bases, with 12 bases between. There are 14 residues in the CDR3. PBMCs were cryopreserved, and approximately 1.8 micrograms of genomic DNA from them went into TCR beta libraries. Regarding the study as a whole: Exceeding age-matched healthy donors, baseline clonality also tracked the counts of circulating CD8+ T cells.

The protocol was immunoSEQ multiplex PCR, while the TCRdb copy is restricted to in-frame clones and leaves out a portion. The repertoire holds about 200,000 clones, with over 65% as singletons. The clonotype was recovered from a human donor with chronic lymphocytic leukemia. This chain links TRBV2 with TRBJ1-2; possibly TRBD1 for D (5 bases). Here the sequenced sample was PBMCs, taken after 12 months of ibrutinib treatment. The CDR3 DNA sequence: TGTGCCAGCAGTGATGAGGCAGGGATCTATGGCTACACCTTC. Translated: CASSDEAGIYGYTF.